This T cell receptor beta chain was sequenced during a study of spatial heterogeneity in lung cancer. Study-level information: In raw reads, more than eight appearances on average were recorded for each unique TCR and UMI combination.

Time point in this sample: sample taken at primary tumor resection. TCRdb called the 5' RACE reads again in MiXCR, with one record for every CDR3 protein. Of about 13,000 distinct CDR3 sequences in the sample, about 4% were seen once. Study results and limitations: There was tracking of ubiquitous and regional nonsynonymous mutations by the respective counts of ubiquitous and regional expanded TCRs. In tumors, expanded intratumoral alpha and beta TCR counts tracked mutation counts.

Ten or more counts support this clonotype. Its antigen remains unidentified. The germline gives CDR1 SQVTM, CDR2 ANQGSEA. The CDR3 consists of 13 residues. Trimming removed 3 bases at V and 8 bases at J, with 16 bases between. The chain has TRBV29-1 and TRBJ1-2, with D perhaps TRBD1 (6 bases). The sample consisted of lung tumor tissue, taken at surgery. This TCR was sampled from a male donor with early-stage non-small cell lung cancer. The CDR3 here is CSVDHPPGAGYTF. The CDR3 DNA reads TGCAGCGTTGACCACCCCCCAGGGGCAGGCTACACCTTC.